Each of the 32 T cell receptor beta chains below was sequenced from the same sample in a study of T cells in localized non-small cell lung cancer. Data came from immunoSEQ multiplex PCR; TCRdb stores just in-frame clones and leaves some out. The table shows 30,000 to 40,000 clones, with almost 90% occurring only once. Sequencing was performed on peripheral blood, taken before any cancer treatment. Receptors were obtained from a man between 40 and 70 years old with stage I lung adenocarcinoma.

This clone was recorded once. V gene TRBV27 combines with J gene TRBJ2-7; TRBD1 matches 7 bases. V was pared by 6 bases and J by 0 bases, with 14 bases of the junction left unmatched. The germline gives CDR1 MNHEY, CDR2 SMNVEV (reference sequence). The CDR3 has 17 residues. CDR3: CASRRADRESFSYEQYF. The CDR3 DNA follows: TGTGCCAGCAGGAGGGCCGACAGGGAATCTTTCTCCTACGAGCAGTACTTC.

The DNA for the CDR3 is TGTGCCAGCAGCGTACAGGGCCCTAATGAGCAGTTCTTC. Its protein is CASSVQGPNEQFF. This rearrangement joins TRBV9 to TRBJ2-1, with D possibly TRBD1 on 5 matching bases. The V end was cut by 1 base, the J end by 7 bases, with 9 bases between. The CDR3 runs to 13 residues. Germline CDR1 and CDR2: SGDLS and YYNGEE.

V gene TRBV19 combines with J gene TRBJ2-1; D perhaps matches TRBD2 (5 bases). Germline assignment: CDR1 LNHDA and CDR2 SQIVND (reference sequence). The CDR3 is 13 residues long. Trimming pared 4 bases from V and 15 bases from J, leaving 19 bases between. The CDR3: CASSSEVPGSLFF. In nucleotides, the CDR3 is TGTGCCAGTAGTAGCGAGGTCCCGGGATCTCTGTTCTTC. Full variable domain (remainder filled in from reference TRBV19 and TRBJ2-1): DGGITQSPKYLFRKEGQNVTLSCEQNLNHDAMYWYRQDPGQGLRLIYYSQIVNDFQKGDIAEGYSVSREKKESFPLTVTSAQKNPTAFYLCASSSEVPGSLFFGPGTRLTVL.

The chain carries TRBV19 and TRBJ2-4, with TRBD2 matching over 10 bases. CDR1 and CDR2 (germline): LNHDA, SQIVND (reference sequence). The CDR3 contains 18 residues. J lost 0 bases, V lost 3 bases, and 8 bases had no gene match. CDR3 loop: CASSIRLAGVTAKNIQYF. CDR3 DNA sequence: TGTGCCAGTAGTATTCGTCTAGCGGGGGTCACAGCCAAAAACATTCAGTACTTC.

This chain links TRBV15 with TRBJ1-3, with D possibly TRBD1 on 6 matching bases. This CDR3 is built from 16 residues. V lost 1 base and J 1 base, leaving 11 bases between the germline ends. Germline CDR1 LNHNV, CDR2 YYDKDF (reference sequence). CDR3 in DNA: TGTGCCACCAGCAGAGGGGGGCCATTATCTGGAAACACCATATATTTT. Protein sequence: CATSRGGPLSGNTIYF.

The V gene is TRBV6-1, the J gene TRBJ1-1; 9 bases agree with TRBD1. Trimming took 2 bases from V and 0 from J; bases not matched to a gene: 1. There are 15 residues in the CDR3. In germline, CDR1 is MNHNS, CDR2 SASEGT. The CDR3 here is CASSEHRGLNTEAFF. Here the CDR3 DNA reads TGTGCCAGCAGTGAACACAGGGGGCTGAACACTGAAGCTTTCTTT.

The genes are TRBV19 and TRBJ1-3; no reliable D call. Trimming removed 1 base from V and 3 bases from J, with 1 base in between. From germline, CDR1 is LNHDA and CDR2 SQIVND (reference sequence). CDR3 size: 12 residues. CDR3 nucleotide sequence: TGTGCCAGTAGTATAGTTGGAAACACCATATATTTT. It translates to CASSIVGNTIYF. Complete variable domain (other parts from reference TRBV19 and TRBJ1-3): DGGITQSPKYLFRKEGQNVTLSCEQNLNHDAMYWYRQDPGQGLRLIYYSQIVNDFQKGDIAEGYSVSREKKESFPLTVTSAQKNPTAFYLCASSIVGNTIYFGEGSWLTVV.

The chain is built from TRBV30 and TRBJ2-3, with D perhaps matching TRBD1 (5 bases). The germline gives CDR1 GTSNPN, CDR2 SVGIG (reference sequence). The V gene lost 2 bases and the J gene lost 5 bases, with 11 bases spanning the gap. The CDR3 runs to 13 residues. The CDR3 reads CAWSSSGRDTQYF. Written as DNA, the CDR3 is TGTGCCTGGAGTTCTTCAGGGCGAGATACGCAGTATTTT.

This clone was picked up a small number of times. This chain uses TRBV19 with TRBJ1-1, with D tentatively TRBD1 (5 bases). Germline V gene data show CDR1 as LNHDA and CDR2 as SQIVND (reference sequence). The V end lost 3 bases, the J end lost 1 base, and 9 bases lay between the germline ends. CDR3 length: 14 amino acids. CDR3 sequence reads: CASSISGGNTEAFF. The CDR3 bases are TGTGCCAGTAGTATCTCGGGGGGGAACACTGAAGCTTTCTTT.

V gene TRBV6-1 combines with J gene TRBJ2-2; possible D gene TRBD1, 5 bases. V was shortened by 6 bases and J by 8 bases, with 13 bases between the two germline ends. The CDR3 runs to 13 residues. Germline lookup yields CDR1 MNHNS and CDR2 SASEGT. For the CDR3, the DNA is TGTGCCAGCAGCCTAGGGGTGGTTGGGGAGCTGTTTTTT. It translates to CASSLGVVGELFF.

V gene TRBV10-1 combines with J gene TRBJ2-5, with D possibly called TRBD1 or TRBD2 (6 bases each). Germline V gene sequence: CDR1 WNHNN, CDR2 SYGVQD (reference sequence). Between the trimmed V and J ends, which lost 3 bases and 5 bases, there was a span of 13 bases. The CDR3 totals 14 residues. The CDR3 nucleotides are TGCGCCAGCAGTGATGGGGGCGCGGGGGAGACCCAGTACTTC. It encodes CASSDGGAGETQYF.

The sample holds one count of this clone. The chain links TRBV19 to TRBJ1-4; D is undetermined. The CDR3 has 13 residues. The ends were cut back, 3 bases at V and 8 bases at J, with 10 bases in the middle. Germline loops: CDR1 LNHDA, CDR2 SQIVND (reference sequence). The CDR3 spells CASSINLREKLFF. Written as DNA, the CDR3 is TGTGCCAGTAGTATTAATTTGAGAGAAAAACTGTTTTTT.

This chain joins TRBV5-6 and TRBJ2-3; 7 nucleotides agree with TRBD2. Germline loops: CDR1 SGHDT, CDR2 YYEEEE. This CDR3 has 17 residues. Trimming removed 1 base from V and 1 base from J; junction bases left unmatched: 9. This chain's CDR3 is CASSLNAGLGGTDTQYF. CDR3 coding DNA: TGTGCCAGCAGCTTGAATGCCGGACTAGGTGGCACAGATACGCAGTATTTT. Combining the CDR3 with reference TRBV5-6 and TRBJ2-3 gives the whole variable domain DAGVTQSPTHLIKTRGQQVTLRCSPKSGHDTVSWYQQALGQGPQFIFQYYEEEERQRGNFPDRFSGHQFPNYSSELNVNALLLGDSALYLCASSLNAGLGGTDTQYFGPGTRLTVL.

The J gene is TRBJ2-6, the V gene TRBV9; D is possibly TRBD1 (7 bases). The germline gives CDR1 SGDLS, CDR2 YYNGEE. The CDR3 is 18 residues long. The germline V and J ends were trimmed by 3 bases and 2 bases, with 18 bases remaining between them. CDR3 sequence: CASSGQQGRRAGANVLTF. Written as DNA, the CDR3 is TGTGCCAGCAGCGGCCAACAGGGGCGGAGGGCTGGGGCCAACGTCCTGACTTTC.

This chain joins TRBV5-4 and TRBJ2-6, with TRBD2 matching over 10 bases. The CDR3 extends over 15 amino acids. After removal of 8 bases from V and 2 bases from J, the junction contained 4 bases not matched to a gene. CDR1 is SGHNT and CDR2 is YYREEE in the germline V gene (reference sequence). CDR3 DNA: TGTGCCAGTAAGCGGGGGGGTGCTGGGGCCAACGTCCTGACTTTC. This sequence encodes CASKRGGAGANVLTF.

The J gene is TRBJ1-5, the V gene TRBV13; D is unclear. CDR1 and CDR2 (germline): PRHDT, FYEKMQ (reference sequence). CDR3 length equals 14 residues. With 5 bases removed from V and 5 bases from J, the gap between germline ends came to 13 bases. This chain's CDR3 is CASSHRSCYQPQHF. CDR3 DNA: TGTGCCAGCAGCCATAGATCATGTTATCAGCCCCAGCATTTT.

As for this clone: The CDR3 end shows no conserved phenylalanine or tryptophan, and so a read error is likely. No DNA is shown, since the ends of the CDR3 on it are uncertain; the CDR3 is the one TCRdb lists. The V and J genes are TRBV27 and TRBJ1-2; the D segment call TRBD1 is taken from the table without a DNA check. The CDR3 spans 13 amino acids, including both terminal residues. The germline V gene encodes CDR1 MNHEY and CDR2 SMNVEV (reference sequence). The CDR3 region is CASSPGTGRIGQL.

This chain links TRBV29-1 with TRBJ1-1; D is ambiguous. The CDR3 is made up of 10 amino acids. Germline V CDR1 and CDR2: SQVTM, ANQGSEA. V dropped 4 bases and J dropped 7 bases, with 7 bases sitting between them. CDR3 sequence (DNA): TGCAGCGTTGTGGCGGTTGAAGCTTTCTTT. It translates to CSVVAVEAFF.

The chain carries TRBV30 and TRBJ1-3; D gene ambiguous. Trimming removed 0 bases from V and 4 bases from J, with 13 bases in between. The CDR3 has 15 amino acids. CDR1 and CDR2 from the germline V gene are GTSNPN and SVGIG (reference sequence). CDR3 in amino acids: CAWSVAVTGGNTIYF. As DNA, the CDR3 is TGTGCCTGGAGTGTAGCCGTCACGGGGGGAAACACCATATATTTT.

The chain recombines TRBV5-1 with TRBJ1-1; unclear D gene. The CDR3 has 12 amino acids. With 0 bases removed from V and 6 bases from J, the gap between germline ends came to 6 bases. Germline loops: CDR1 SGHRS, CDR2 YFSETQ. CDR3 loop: CASSLGRAEAFF. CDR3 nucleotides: TGCGCCAGCAGCTTGGGAAGGGCTGAAGCTTTCTTT.

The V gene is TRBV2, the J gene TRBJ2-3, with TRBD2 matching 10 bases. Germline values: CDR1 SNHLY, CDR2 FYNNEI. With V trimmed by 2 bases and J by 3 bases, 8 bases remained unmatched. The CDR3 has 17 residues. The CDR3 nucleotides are TGTGCCAGCAGTGAATATACCAGCGGGGGGGTAACAGATACGCAGTATTTT. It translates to CASSEYTSGGVTDTQYF.

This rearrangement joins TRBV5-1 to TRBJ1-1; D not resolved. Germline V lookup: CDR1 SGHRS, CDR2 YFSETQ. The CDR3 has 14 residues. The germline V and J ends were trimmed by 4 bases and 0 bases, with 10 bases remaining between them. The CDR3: CASSVRRLNTEAFF. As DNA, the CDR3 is TGCGCCAGCAGCGTACGACGGCTGAACACTGAAGCTTTCTTT.

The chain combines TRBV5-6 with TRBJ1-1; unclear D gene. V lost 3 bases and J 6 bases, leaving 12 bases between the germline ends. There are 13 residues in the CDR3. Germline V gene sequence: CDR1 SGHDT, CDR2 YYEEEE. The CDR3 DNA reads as TGTGCCAGCAGCTCTTACACGAATCCTGAAGCTTTCTTT. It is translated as CASSSYTNPEAFF. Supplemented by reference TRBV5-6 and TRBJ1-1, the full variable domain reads DAGVTQSPTHLIKTRGQQVTLRCSPKSGHDTVSWYQQALGQGPQFIFQYYEEEERQRGNFPDRFSGHQFPNYSSELNVNALLLGDSALYLCASSSYTNPEAFFGQGTRLTVV.

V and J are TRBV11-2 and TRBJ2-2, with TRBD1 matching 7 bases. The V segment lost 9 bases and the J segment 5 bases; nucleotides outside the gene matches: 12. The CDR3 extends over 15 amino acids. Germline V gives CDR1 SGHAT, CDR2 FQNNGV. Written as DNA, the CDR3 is TGTGCCAGTCGTTCTCTCCAACAGGGGACCGGGGAGCTGTTTTTT. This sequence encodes CASRSLQQGTGELFF.

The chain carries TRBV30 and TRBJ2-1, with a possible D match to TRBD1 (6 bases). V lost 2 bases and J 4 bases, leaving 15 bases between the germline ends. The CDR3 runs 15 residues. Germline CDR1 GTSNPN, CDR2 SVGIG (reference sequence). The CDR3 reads CAWSRQGLVYNEQFF. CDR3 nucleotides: TGTGCCTGGAGTAGGCAGGGGTTGGTGTACAATGAGCAGTTCTTC.

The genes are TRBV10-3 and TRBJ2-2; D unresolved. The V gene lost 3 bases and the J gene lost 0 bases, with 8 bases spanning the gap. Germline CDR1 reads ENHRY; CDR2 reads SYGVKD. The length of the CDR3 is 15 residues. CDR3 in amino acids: CAISDVAANTGELFF. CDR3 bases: TGTGCCATCAGTGACGTTGCTGCGAACACCGGGGAGCTGTTTTTT.

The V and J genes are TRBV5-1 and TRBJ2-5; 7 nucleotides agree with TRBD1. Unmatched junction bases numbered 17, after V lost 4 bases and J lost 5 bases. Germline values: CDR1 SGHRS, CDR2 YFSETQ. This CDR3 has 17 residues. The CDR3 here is CASSPRGIGDSFETQYF. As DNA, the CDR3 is TGCGCCAGCAGCCCCAGGGGAATAGGGGACAGTTTTGAGACCCAGTACTTC.

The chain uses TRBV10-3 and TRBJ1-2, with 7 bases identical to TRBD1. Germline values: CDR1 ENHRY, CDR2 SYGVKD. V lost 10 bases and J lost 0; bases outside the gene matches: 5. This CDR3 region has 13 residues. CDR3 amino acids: CATSGGPNYGYTF. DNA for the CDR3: TGTGCCACCTCAGGGGGGCCTAACTATGGCTACACCTTC.

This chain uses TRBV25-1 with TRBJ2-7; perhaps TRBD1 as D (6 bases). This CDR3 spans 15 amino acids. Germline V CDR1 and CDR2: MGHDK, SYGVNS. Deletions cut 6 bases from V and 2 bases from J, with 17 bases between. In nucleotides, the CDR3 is TGTGCCAGCAGCGGGGAGCGTGGGGGCCCCTACGAGCAGTACTTC. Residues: CASSGERGGPYEQYF.

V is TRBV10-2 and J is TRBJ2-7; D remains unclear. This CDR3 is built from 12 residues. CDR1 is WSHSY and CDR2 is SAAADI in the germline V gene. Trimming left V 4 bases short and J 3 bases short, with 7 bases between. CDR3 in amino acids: CASSVAYYEQYF. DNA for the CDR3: TGCGCCAGCAGTGTGGCCTACTACGAGCAGTACTTC.

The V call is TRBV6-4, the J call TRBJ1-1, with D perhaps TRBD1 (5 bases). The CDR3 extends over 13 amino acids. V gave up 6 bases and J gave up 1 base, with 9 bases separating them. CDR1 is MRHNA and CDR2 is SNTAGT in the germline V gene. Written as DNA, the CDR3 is TGTGCCAGCAGCGCGGACACGAACACTGAAGCTTTCTTT. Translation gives CASSADTNTEAFF.

The CDR3 DNA sequence: TGTGCCAGCAGCGGAACCGGGACAGTCTATGGCTACACCTTC. Translating it yields CASSGTGTVYGYTF. V gene TRBV7-2 combines with J gene TRBJ1-2; TRBD1 matches 7 bases. The trim removed 5 bases at V and 4 bases at J, leaving 7 bases unmatched. The germline CDR1 and CDR2 sequences are SGHTA and FQGNSA. The CDR3 runs 14 residues.